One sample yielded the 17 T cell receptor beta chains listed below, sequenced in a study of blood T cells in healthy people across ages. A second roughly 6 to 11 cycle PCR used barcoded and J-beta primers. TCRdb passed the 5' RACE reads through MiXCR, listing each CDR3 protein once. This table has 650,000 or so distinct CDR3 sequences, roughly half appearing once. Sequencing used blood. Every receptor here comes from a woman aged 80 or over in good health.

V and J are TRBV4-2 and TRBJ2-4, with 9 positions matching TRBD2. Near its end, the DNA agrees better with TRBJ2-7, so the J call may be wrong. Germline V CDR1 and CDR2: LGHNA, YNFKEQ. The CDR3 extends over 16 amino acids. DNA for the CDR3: TGTGCCAGCAGCCAAGATCAGGGACTAGCTAGCTACGAGCAGTACTTC. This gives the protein CASSQDQGLASYEQYF.

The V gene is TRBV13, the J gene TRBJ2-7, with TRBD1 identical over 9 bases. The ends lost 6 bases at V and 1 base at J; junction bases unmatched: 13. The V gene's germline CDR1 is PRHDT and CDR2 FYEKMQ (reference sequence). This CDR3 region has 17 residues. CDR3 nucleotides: TGTGCCAGCAGAGAACAGGGGGCAGGAGCGAGATCCTACGAGCAGTACTTC. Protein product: CASREQGAGARSYEQYF.

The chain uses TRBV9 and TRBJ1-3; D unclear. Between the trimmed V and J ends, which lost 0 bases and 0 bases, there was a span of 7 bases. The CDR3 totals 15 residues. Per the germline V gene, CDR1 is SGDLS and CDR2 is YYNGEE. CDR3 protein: CASSVDGRSGNTIYF. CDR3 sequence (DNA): TGTGCCAGCAGCGTAGACGGACGCTCTGGAAACACCATATATTTT.

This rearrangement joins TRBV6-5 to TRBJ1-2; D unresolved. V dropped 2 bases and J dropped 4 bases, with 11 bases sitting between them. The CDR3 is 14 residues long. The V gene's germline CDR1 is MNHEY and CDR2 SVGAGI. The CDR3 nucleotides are TGTGCCAGCAGTTACCGGCCAGCTAGCTATGGCTACACCTTC. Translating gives CASSYRPASYGYTF.

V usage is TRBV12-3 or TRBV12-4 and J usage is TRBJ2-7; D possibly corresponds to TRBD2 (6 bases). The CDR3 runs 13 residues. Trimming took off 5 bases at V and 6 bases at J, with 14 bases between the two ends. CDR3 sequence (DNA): TGTGCCAGCAGTGCTGGGGGGTCGCGCGAGCAGTACTTC. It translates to CASSAGGSREQYF.

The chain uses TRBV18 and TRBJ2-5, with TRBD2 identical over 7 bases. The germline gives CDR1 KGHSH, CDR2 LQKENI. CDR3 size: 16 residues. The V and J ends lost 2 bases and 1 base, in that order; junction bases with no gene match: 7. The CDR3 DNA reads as TGTGCCAGCTCACCAAGGCTAGCGGATACCCAAGAGACCCAGTACTTC. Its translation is CASSPRLADTQETQYF.

The CDR3 here is CASSISQVVDTF. As DNA, the CDR3 is TGTGCCAGTAGTATTTCACAGGTCGTCGACACCTTC. V is TRBV19 and J is TRBJ1-2; TRBD1 might be the D (5 bases). CDR1 is LNHDA and CDR2 is SQIVND in the germline V gene (reference sequence). Trimming pared 3 bases from V and 12 bases from J, leaving 14 bases between. The CDR3 consists of 12 residues.

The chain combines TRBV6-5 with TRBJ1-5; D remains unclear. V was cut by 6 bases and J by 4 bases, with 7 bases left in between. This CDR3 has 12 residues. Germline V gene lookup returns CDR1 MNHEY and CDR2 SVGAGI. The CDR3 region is CASSGPNQPQHF. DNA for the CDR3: TGTGCCAGCAGCGGACCGAATCAGCCCCAGCATTTT.

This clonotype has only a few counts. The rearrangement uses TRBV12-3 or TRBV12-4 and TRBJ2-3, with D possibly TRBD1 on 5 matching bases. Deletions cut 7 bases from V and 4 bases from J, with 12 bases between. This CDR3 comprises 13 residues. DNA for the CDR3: TGTGCCAGCAAAAGTCAGGGCCCAGATACGCAGTATTTT. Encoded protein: CASKSQGPDTQYF.

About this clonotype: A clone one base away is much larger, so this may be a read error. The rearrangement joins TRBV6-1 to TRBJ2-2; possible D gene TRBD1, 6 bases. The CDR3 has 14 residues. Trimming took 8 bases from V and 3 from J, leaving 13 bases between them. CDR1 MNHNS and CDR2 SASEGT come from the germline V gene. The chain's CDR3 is CASAPGVDTGELFF. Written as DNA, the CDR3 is TGTGCCAGCGCCCCAGGGGTAGACACCGGGGAGCTGTTTTTT.

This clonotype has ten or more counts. Written as DNA, the CDR3 is TGCAGTGCTAGAGTTTTTCCTGAGCAGTTCTTC. As protein: CSARVFPEQFF. The chain links TRBV20-1 to TRBJ2-1; no clear D. CDR3 length equals 11 residues. The germline V gene encodes CDR1 DFQATT and CDR2 SNEGSKA (reference sequence). Trimming removed 1 base from V and 9 bases from J, with 7 bases in between.

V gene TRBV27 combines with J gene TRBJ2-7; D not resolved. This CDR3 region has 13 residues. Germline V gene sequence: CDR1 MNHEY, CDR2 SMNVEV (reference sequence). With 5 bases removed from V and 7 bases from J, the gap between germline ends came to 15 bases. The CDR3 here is CASSVWASGEQYF. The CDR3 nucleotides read TGTGCCAGCAGTGTATGGGCCTCGGGTGAGCAGTACTTC.

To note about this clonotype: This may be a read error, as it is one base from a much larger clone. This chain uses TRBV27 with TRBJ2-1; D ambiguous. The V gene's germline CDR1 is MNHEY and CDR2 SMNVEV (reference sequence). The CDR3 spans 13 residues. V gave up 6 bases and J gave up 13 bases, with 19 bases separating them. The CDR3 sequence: CASRDYPQETQFF. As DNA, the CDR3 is TGTGCCAGCAGGGATTACCCTCAAGAGACCCAGTTCTTC.

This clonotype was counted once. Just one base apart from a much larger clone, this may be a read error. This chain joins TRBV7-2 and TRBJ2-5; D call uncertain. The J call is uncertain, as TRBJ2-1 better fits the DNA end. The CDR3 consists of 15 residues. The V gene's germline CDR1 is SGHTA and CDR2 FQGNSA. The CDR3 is CASSLGAAYQETQFF. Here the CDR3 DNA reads TGTGCCAGCAGCTTAGGCGCGGCATACCAAGAGACCCAGTTCTTC.

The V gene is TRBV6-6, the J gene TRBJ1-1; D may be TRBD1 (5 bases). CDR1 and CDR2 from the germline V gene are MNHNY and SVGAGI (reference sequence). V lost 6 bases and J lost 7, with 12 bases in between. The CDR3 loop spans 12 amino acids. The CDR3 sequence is CASRAFRVEAFF. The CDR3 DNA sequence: TGTGCCAGCAGGGCATTCAGGGTTGAAGCTTTCTTT.

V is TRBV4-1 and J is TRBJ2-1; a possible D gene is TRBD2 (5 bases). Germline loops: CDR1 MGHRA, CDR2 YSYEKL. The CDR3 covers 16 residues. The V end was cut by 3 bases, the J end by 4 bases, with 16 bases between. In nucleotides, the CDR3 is TGCGCCAGCAGCCAGGACCCCCCAGCGGCGTACAATGAGCAGTTCTTC. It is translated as CASSQDPPAAYNEQFF.

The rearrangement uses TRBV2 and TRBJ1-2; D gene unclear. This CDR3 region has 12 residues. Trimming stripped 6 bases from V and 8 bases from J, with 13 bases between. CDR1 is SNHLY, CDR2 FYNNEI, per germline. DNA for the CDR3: TGTGCCAGCAGCGAGACCCGGCGGGGCTACACCTTC. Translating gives CASSETRRGYTF.